The subject of this entry is one T cell receptor (beta chain). No cognate antigen has been identified for it. No much larger clone exists at a distance of one base, and base qualities are not known. TCRbeta CDR3 regions were amplified from genomic DNA by means of the immunoSEQ Assay, a bias-controlled multiplex PCR. In the original analysis: Within the assay, amplification of reference gene primers was used to estimate how many nucleated cells each sample contained. Sequence reads were collapsed and filtered to measure the absolute abundance of every unique TCRbeta CDR3 rearrangement. For each sample, productive Simpson clonality was calculated as the square root of Simpson's diversity index over productive rearrangements. The immuneACCESS repertoire file appears here via TCRdb, limited to in-frame rearrangements. These files lack a portion of the clones; in checked studies, under half of the deficit traces to unresolved V genes, and the cause of the others is not known. From that table come the V and J calls and clone size; the DNA was used to work out D and trimming. For this sample the table gives around 54,000 clones, of which about nine tenths were detected only once. The leading ten clones occupy about 8.6% of the sample.

The entry originates in a study of blood T cell repertoires in COVID-19 (TCRdb year 2020). At the level of the whole study: Collaborator samples came from the United States, Italy and Spain and covered acute and convalescent phases of COVID-19. The prospective study material was composed of cDNA or gDNA derived from T cells, B-cell-depleted T cells, or PBMCs. The dataset comprised deeply sampled blood TCRbeta repertoires from subjects exposed to, actively infected with, or recovered from COVID-19. The repertoires were released in a freely available public database meant as a resource for research on the immune response to SARS-CoV-2. Samples came from the ongoing ImmuneRACE study (first 160 participants) plus 1,254 subjects from 6 global collaborators. Nearly every sample came with metadata listing a de-identified subject ID, COVID-19 status, age in years and sex. Where available, HLA class I and class II types were taken from metadata supplied by the sample provider and were not determined by assay-based typing.

The V end loses 6 bases and the J end loses 7 bases, and a stretch of 13 bases separates them. From the cysteine up to the phenylalanine, the CDR3 has a length of 13 residues. Left in the record is the CDR3 DNA by itself, 39 bases read in frame from the first base. Based on the germline V gene, the CDR1 and CDR2 sequences are SNHLY and FYNNEI. Collaborating institutions collected whole blood in K2EDTA tubes following their own protocols. For TCRbeta analysis, collaborators shipped samples as frozen whole blood, isolated PBMCs, or DNA extracted from either of those sample types. Overall study outcomes, separate from this receptor: The quantity of clinical and demographic metadata differed by source and by participant and was supplied without curation.

The sequence links TRBV2 to TRBJ1-5; the best D guess is TRBD1, with 6 bases matching. The material sequenced was peripheral blood. The receptor's source is a woman in her thirties or forties with active COVID-19. CDR3 protein: CASSLSRGQPQHF. Here is the DNA: TGTGCCAGCAGCCTGTCCAGGGGACAGCCCCAGCATTTT.